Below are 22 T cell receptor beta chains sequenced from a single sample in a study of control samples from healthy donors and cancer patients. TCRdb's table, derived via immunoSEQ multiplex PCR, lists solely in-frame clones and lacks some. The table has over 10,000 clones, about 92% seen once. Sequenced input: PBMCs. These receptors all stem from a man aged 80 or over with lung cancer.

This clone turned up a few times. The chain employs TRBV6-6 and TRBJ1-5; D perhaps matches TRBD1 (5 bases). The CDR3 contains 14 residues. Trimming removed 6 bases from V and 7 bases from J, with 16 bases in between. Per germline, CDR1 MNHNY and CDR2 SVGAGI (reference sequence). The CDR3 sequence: CASSSGLLGQPQHF. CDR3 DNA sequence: TGTGCCAGCAGCTCGGGACTCTTAGGGCAGCCCCAGCATTTT.

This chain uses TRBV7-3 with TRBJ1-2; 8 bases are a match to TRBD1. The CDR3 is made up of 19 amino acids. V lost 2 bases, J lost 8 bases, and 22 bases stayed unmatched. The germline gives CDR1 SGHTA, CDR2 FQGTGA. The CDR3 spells CASSLWEQKAGRAGGGYTF. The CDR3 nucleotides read TGTGCCAGCAGCTTATGGGAGCAGAAGGCGGGCAGGGCAGGGGGCGGCTACACCTTC. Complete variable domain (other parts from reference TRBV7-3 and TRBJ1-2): GAGVSQTPSNKVTEKGKYVELRCDPISGHTALYWYRQSLGQGPEFLIYFQGTGAADDSGLPNDRFFAVRPEGSVSTLKIQRTERGDSAVYLCASSLWEQKAGRAGGGYTFGSGTRLTVV.

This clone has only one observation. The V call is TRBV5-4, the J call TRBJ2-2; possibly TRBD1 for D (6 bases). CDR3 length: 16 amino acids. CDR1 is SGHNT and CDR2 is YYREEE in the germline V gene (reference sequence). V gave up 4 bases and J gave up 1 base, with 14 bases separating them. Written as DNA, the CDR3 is TGTGCCAGCAGCCCCAGGGACAAAGGGAACACCGGGGAGCTGTTTTTT. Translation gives CASSPRDKGNTGELFF.

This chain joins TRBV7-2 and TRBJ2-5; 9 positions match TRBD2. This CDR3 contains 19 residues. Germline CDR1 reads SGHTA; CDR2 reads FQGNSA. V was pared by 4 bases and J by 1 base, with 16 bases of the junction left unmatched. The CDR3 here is CASSSRGGLGSRLQETQYF. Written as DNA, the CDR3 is TGTGCCAGCAGCTCGCGGGGGGGCCTAGGATCCAGACTCCAAGAGACCCAGTACTTC.

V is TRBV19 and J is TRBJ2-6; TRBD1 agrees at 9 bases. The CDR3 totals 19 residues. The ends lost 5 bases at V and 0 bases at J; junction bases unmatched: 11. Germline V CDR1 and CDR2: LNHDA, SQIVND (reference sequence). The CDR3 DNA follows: TGTGCCAGTAGTGTTTTCGGGACAGGGCATCCCTCTGGGGCCAACGTCCTGACTTTC. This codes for CASSVFGTGHPSGANVLTF.

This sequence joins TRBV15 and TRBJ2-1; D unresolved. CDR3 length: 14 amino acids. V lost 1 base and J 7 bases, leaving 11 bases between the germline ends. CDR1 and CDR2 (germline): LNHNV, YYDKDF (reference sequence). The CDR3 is CATSRASKVNEQFF. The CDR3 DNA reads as TGTGCCACCAGCAGAGCGAGTAAGGTGAATGAGCAGTTCTTC.

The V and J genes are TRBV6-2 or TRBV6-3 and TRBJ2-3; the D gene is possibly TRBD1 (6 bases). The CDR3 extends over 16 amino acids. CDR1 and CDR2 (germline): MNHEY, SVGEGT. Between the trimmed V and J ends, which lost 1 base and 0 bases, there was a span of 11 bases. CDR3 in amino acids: CASSYLNRVSTDTQYF. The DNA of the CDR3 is TGTGCCAGCAGTTACTTGAACAGGGTGAGCACAGATACGCAGTATTTT.

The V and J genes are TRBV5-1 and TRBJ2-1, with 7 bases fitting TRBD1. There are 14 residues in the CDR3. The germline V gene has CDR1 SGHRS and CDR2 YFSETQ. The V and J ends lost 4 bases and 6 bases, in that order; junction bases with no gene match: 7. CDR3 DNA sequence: TGCGCCAGCAGCCCCGTACAGGGGAGCAATGAGCAGTTCTTC. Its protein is CASSPVQGSNEQFF.

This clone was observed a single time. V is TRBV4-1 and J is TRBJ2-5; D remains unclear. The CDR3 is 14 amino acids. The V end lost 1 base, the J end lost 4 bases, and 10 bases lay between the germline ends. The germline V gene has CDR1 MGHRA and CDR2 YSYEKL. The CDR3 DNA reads TGCGCCAGCAGCCAAGGTTGGGCAGGAGAGACCCAGTACTTC. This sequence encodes CASSQGWAGETQYF.

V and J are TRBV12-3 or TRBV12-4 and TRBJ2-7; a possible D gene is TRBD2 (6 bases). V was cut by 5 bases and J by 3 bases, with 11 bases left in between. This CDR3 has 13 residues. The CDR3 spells CASSPRRGYEQYV. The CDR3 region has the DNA TGTGCCAGCAGTCCCCGGCGGGGCTACGAGCAGTACGTC.

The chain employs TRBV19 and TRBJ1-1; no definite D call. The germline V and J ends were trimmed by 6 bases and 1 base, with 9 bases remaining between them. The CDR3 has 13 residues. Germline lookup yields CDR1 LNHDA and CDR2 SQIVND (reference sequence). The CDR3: CASRPGGNTEAFF. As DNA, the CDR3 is TGTGCCAGTAGGCCGGGAGGGAACACTGAAGCTTTCTTT.

For the CDR3, the DNA is TGTGCCAGCAGCCTCCCGGGACAGGGTCACTACGAGCAGTACGTC. Translating gives CASSLPGQGHYEQYV. The chain carries TRBV28 and TRBJ2-7; 9 bases fit TRBD1. The CDR3 consists of 15 residues. V lost 6 bases to trimming and J lost 3 bases; unmatched junction nucleotides: 9. Germline V gene data show CDR1 as MDHEN and CDR2 as SYDVKM.

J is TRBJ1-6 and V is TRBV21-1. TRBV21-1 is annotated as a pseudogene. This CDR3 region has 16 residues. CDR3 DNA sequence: TGTGCCAGCAGCAAAGGAGGGGGGCGCGGTGGTTCACCCCTCCACTTT. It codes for CASSKGGGRGGSPLHF.

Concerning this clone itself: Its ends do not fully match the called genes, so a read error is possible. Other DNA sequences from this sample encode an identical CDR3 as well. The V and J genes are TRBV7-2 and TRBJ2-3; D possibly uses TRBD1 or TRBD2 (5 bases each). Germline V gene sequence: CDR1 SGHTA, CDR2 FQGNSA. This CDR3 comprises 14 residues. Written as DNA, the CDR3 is TGTGCCAGCAGCTTGGCAGGGAGCACTGATACGCAGTATTTT. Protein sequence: CASSLAGSTDTQYF.

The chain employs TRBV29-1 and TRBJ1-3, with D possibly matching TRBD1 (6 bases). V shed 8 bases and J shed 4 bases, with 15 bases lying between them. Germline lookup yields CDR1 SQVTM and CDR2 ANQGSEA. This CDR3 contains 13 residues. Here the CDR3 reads CSILDSRGNTIYF. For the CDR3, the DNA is TGCAGCATTCTGGACAGTCGGGGAAACACCATATATTTT.

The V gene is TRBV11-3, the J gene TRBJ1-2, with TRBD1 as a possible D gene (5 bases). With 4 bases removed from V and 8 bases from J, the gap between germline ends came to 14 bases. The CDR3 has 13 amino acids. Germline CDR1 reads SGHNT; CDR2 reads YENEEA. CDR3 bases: TGTGCCAGCAGCTCCAGGCCGGGGCACGGCTACACCTTC. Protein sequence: CASSSRPGHGYTF.

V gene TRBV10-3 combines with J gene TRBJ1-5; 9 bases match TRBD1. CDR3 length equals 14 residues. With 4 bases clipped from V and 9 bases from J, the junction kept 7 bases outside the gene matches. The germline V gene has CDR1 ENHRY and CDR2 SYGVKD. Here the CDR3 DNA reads TGTGCCATCAGTGTGGACAGGGGTAGGAGGCCCCAGCATTTT. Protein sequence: CAISVDRGRRPQHF.

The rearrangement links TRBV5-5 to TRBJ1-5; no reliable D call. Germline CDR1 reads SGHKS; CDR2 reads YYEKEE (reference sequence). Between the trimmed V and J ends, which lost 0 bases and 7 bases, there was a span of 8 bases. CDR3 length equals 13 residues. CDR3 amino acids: CASSLEPRQPQHF. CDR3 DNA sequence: TGTGCCAGCAGCTTGGAACCCCGGCAGCCCCAGCATTTT.

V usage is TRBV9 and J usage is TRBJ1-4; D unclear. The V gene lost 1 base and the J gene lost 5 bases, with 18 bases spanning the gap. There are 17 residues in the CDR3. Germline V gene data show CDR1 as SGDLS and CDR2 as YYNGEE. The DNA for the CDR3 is TGTGCCAGCAGCGTACGGGGAGCGGATCCGCAAAATGAAAAACTGTTTTTT. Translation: CASSVRGADPQNEKLFF.

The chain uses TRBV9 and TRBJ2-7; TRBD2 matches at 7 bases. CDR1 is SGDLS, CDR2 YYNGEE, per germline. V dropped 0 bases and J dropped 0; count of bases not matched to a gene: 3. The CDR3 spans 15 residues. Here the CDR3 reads CASSVAGGGSYEQYF. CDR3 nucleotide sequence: TGTGCCAGCAGCGTAGCGGGCGGGGGCTCCTACGAGCAGTACTTC.

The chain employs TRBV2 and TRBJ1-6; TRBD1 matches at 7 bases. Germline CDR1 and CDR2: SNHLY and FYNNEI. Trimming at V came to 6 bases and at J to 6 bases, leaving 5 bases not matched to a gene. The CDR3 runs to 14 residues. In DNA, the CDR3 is TGTGCCAGCAGCAGGGGGTACCTTAATTCACCCCTCCACTTT. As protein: CASSRGYLNSPLHF. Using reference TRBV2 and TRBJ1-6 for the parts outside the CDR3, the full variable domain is EPEVTQTPSHQVTQMGQEVILRCVPISNHLYFYWYRQILGQKVEFLVSFYNNEISEKSEIFDDQFSVERPDGSNFTLKIRSTKLEDSAMYFCASSRGYLNSPLHFGNGTRLTVT.

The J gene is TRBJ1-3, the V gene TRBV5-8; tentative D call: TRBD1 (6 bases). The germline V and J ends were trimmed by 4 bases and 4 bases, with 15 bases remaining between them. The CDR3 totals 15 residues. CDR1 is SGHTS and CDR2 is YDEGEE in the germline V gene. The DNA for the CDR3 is TGTGCCAGCAGCCCCAACAGGGACTCAGGAAACACCATATATTTT. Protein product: CASSPNRDSGNTIYF.